Here is one TCR beta chain with its context. This entry belongs to a study of cytomegalovirus exposure and HLA in healthy donors. A multiplex PCR was run with 60 Vbeta primers and 13 Jbeta primers. TCRdb's table, derived via immunoSEQ multiplex PCR, lists solely in-frame clones and lacks some. The table has fewer than 120,000 clones, approximately 79% seen once. Per the germline V gene, CDR1 is SQVTM and CDR2 is ANQGSEA. Losses at the gene ends were 6 bases for V and 2 bases for J; bases not matched to a gene: 4. CDR3 length: 12 amino acids. The sample was PBMCs. V usage is TRBV29-1 and J usage is TRBJ2-7; TRBD1 matches 7 bases. The source is a man between 25 and 39 years old in good health and CMV-seropositive. Here the CDR3 reads CSVVQGAYEQYF. In DNA, the CDR3 is TGCAGCGTGGTGCAGGGGGCCTACGAGCAGTACTTC.